These 29 T cell receptor beta chains share one sample of origin, sequenced in a study of monozygotic twins with inflammatory bowel disease. From its re-call of the 5' RACE reads, TCRdb lists each CDR3 protein once, without DNA. The sample has over 150,000 distinct CDR3 sequences. Sequenced sample: blood. The receptors stem from a human donor with ulcerative colitis or Crohn's disease, or a healthy co-twin of an affected twin (not recorded which).

The chain links TRBV5-1 to TRBJ2-7; the TRBD1 assignment by TCRdb is unverifiable without DNA. From germline, CDR1 is SGHRS and CDR2 YFSETQ. The CDR3 loop spans 15 amino acids. The CDR3 loop is CASSLDGTGIYEQYF. Full variable domain (outside the CDR3, taken from reference TRBV5-1 and TRBJ2-7): KAGVTQTPRYLIKTRGQQVTLSCSPISGHRSVSWYQQTPGQGLQFLFEYFSETQRNKGNFPGRFSGRQFSNSRSEMNVSTLELGDSALYLCASSLDGTGIYEQYFGPGTRLTVT.

CDR3 sequence: CASSQDSLEKRDIQYF. The V gene is TRBV4-2, the J gene TRBJ2-4; TCRdb's D call of TRBD2 is untestable without DNA. CDR1 is LGHNA, CDR2 YNFKEQ, per germline. The CDR3 covers 16 residues.

The rearrangement joins TRBV7-2 to TRBJ1-1. Germline CDR1 and CDR2: SGHTA and FQGNSA. This CDR3 has 13 amino acids. The CDR3 here is CASSPSGGRRAFF.

The chain combines TRBV7-8 with TRBJ2-2; the D call from TCRdb, TRBD2, cannot be confirmed without DNA. Germline V lookup: CDR1 SGHVS, CDR2 FQNEAQ. CDR3 length: 15 residues. The CDR3 sequence: CASIRSGSNTGELFF.

V is TRBV6-1 and J is TRBJ1-2. Germline V CDR1 and CDR2: MNHNS, SASEGT. CDR3 length equals 14 residues. The CDR3 is CASSERVGNYGYTF.

This chain links TRBV5-1 with TRBJ1-2; TCRdb gives TRBD1 as the D gene, but with no DNA this cannot be confirmed. The germline gives CDR1 SGHRS, CDR2 YFSETQ. The length of the CDR3 is 13 residues. The CDR3 loop is CASSVGTGDGYTF.

The chain links TRBV20-1 to TRBJ1-2; TCRdb outputs TRBD1, but without DNA this stays unchecked. The CDR3 runs 16 residues. The germline V gene encodes CDR1 DFQATT and CDR2 SNEGSKA (reference sequence). This CDR3 is CSARTNSRGDNYGYTF.

The genes are TRBV28 and TRBJ2-1; TCRdb reports TRBD2, a call that lacks DNA to check it against. CDR3 length: 16 amino acids. CDR1 and CDR2 (germline): MDHEN, SYDVKM. CDR3 sequence: CASSPDWRNSINEQFF. Full variable domain (rest looked up from reference TRBV28 and TRBJ2-1): DVKVTQSSRYLVKRTGEKVFLECVQDMDHENMFWYRQDPGLGLRLIYFSYDVKMKEKGDIPEGYSVSREKKERFSLILESASTNQTSMYLCASSPDWRNSINEQFFGPGTRLTVL.

V usage is TRBV2 and J usage is TRBJ2-1; TCRdb outputs TRBD2, but without DNA this stays unchecked. CDR3 length: 15 amino acids. Germline CDR1 and CDR2: SNHLY and FYNNEI. This CDR3 reads CASSPLAGVLNEQFF.

This rearrangement joins TRBV18 to TRBJ1-5. The germline V gene has CDR1 KGHSH and CDR2 LQKENI. This CDR3 is built from 14 residues. The CDR3 loop reads CASSPRGGDQPQHF.

The chain is built from TRBV7-2 and TRBJ1-1; checking the TCRdb D call of TRBD1 is not possible without DNA. The CDR3 has 13 residues. The germline CDR1 and CDR2 sequences are SGHTA and FQGNSA. CDR3 protein: CASSLATGEVAFF.

J is TRBJ2-7 and V is TRBV5-1. The CDR3 runs 15 residues. CDR1 and CDR2 from the germline V gene are SGHRS and YFSETQ. The CDR3: CASSLSQGTTYEQYF. Complete variable domain (other parts from reference TRBV5-1 and TRBJ2-7): KAGVTQTPRYLIKTRGQQVTLSCSPISGHRSVSWYQQTPGQGLQFLFEYFSETQRNKGNFPGRFSGRQFSNSRSEMNVSTLELGDSALYLCASSLSQGTTYEQYFGPGTRLTVT.

This chain's CDR3 is CASSSGTDLYNEQFF. V gene TRBV28 combines with J gene TRBJ2-1; the TCRdb call, TRBD1, lacks DNA for checking. This CDR3 comprises 15 residues. The germline V gene has CDR1 MDHEN and CDR2 SYDVKM.

This sequence joins TRBV5-1 and TRBJ2-7; TCRdb indicates TRBD1, and absent DNA this call remains unverified. In germline, CDR1 is SGHRS, CDR2 YFSETQ. This CDR3 region has 15 residues. The CDR3 reads CASSLNGGGLYEQYF.

The V call is TRBV28, the J call TRBJ2-2. The CDR3 totals 13 residues. Germline V gene data show CDR1 as MDHEN and CDR2 as SYDVKM. CDR3 residues: CASSLSLTGELFF.

The chain has TRBV7-3 and TRBJ2-7; TCRdb's D gene call, TRBD2, goes unchecked for lack of DNA. Germline CDR1 reads SGHTA; CDR2 reads FQGTGA. The CDR3 runs to 15 residues. Here the CDR3 reads CASSLLGLEGDEQYF.

The rearrangement joins TRBV18 to TRBJ2-2. Germline CDR1 and CDR2: KGHSH and LQKENI. The CDR3 consists of 11 residues. The CDR3 loop is CASSPVGELFF. Full variable domain (missing parts from reference TRBV18 and TRBJ2-2): NAGVMQNPRHLVRRRGQEARLRCSPMKGHSHVYWYRQLPEEGLKFMVYLQKENIIDESGMPKERFSAEFPKEGPSILRIQQVVRGDSAAYFCASSPVGELFFGEGSRLTVL.

The J gene is TRBJ1-2, the V gene TRBV5-1. Germline loops: CDR1 SGHRS, CDR2 YFSETQ. CDR3 length equals 16 residues. The CDR3 reads CASSIARLSTNYGYTF. Based on the CDR3 plus reference TRBV5-1 and TRBJ1-2, the full variable domain is KAGVTQTPRYLIKTRGQQVTLSCSPISGHRSVSWYQQTPGQGLQFLFEYFSETQRNKGNFPGRFSGRQFSNSRSEMNVSTLELGDSALYLCASSIARLSTNYGYTFGSGTRLTVV.

The chain links TRBV5-1 to TRBJ2-1; TCRdb indicates TRBD2, and absent DNA this call remains unverified. Germline V gives CDR1 SGHRS, CDR2 YFSETQ. CDR3 size: 13 residues. The CDR3 loop is CASSVSDSDEQFF.

The CDR3 sequence: CSVETAENTEAFF. This chain connects TRBV29-1 to TRBJ1-1. The germline V gene encodes CDR1 SQVTM and CDR2 ANQGSEA. This CDR3 has 13 residues.

The V call is TRBV5-5, the J call TRBJ2-3; with no DNA, the TCRdb D assignment of TRBD1 cannot be verified. This CDR3 region has 16 residues. The germline V gene encodes CDR1 SGHKS and CDR2 YYEKEE (reference sequence). The CDR3 loop is CASSLRGTGLSDTQYF.

The chain recombines TRBV5-1 with TRBJ2-5. There are 13 residues in the CDR3. Germline CDR1 SGHRS, CDR2 YFSETQ. CDR3 loop: CASSLLREETQYF.

The chain has TRBV4-2 and TRBJ2-5; TCRdb's D gene call, TRBD2, goes unchecked for lack of DNA. CDR1 is LGHNA, CDR2 YNFKEQ, per germline. The CDR3 contains 16 residues. CDR3 sequence reads: CASSQQSLASQETQYF.

The V gene is TRBV5-4, the J gene TRBJ2-1; TCRdb picks TRBD2, but there is no DNA to check that call. The CDR3 has 16 residues. Germline loops: CDR1 SGHNT, CDR2 YYREEE (reference sequence). CDR3 amino acids: CASSFGGGQSYNEQFF.

The V and J genes are TRBV27 and TRBJ1-6. CDR3 size: 13 residues. Germline-derived CDR1 and CDR2 are MNHEY and SMNVEV (reference sequence). CDR3 loop: CASSLSGYSPLHF.

The rearrangement uses TRBV9 and TRBJ1-1. This CDR3 has 14 amino acids. Germline V lookup: CDR1 SGDLS, CDR2 YYNGEE. The CDR3 loop is CASSVSSIATEAFF.

The CDR3 spells CASSPQQSTDTQYF. The chain has TRBV18 and TRBJ2-3. Germline-derived CDR1 and CDR2 are KGHSH and LQKENI. This CDR3 comprises 14 residues.

V is TRBV5-1 and J is TRBJ2-5. The CDR3 consists of 15 residues. Germline CDR1 reads SGHRS; CDR2 reads YFSETQ. The CDR3: CASSLVGFQLETQYF.

CDR3 sequence: CASTWSLRQVKSSGANVLTF. The chain links TRBV5-1 to TRBJ2-6; TCRdb names TRBD1, which stays unverified in the absence of DNA. This CDR3 is built from 20 residues. The germline V gene encodes CDR1 SGHRS and CDR2 YFSETQ.